The 14 T cell receptor beta chains given below trace back to one sample, sequenced in a study of tumor-infiltrating lymphocytes in localized non-small cell lung cancer. Data came from immunoSEQ multiplex PCR; TCRdb stores just in-frame clones and leaves some out. The sample lists over 9,000 clones; 80% to 90% were seen once. The sample taken for sequencing was uninvolved lung tissue not adjacent to the tumor. These receptors were collected from a human donor with non-small cell lung cancer.

The chain couples TRBV4-1 to TRBJ2-3; 11 bases agree with TRBD1. Trimming took 4 bases from V and 5 from J; bases not matched to a gene: 5. The CDR3 is made up of 15 amino acids. Germline CDR1 and CDR2: MGHRA and YSYEKL. The CDR3 loop reads CASSPGQGAIDTQYF. DNA of the CDR3: TGCGCCAGCAGCCCCGGACAGGGGGCGATAGATACGCAGTATTTT.

J is TRBJ1-6 and V is TRBV14; TRBD1 matches 9 bases. This CDR3 spans 14 amino acids. Unmatched junction bases numbered 2, after V lost 4 bases and J lost 7 bases. CDR1 is SGHDN and CDR2 is FVKESK in the germline V gene. The CDR3 coding sequence is TGTGCCAGCAGCCTGGACAGGGGAAATTCACCCCTCCACTTT. This sequence encodes CASSLDRGNSPLHF.

This clone appeared once. The chain joins TRBV28 to TRBJ2-7; no firm D call. The CDR3 totals 12 residues. Germline V gene lookup returns CDR1 MDHEN and CDR2 SYDVKM. The V end was cut by 2 bases, the J end by 1 base, with 3 bases between. The CDR3 sequence: CASSLDSYEQYF. DNA of the CDR3: TGTGCCAGCAGTTTAGATTCCTACGAGCAGTACTTC.

In DNA form, the CDR3 reads TGTGCCAGCAGCGGGACAGGGGGCGGCAATCAGCCCCAGCATTTT. Protein sequence: CASSGTGGGNQPQHF. The rearrangement uses TRBV2 and TRBJ1-5; 12 nucleotides agree with TRBD1. The V segment lost 6 bases and the J segment 2 bases; nucleotides outside the gene matches: 2. Germline CDR1 SNHLY, CDR2 FYNNEI. The CDR3 runs to 15 residues.

V gene TRBV2 combines with J gene TRBJ2-5, with 11 positions matching TRBD1. CDR1 and CDR2 (germline): SNHLY, FYNNEI. The CDR3 has 16 residues. Trimming removed 7 bases from V and 1 base from J; junction bases left unmatched: 8. CDR3 sequence reads: CASTLDRGRSQETQYF. The CDR3 nucleotides are TGTGCCAGCACCCTGGACAGGGGGCGAAGCCAAGAGACCCAGTACTTC. Full variable domain (outside the CDR3, taken from reference TRBV2 and TRBJ2-5): EPEVTQTPSHQVTQMGQEVILRCVPISNHLYFYWYRQILGQKVEFLVSFYNNEISEKSEIFDDQFSVERPDGSNFTLKIRSTKLEDSAMYFCASTLDRGRSQETQYFGPGTRLLVL.

CDR3 region: CASSPAGTALTKGYEQYF. CDR3 DNA: TGCGCCAGCAGCCCCGCGGGGACTGCCTTGACTAAAGGCTACGAGCAGTACTTC. The rearrangement joins TRBV5-1 to TRBJ2-7; perhaps TRBD2 as D (6 bases). This CDR3 has 18 residues. CDR1 and CDR2 (germline): SGHRS, YFSETQ. V dropped 4 bases and J dropped 3 bases, with 26 bases sitting between them. The full variable domain, rest sourced from reference TRBV5-1 and TRBJ2-7, is KAGVTQTPRYLIKTRGQQVTLSCSPISGHRSVSWYQQTPGQGLQFLFEYFSETQRNKGNFPGRFSGRQFSNSRSEMNVSTLELGDSALYLCASSPAGTALTKGYEQYFGPGTRLTVT.

This chain connects TRBV4-2 to TRBJ2-2; 10 positions match TRBD1. From germline, CDR1 is LGHNA and CDR2 YNFKEQ. V lost 8 bases and J lost 4; bases outside the gene matches: 13. The CDR3 sequence is 17 residues long. Here the CDR3 reads CASVPGAGQGPTGELFF. The CDR3 DNA is TGTGCCAGCGTCCCGGGTGCGGGACAGGGGCCCACCGGGGAGCTGTTTTTT.

J is TRBJ2-7 and V is TRBV13; D tentatively reads TRBD1 or TRBD2 (5 bases each). The germline V gene encodes CDR1 PRHDT and CDR2 FYEKMQ (reference sequence). This CDR3 region has 16 residues. Between the trimmed V and J ends, which lost 2 bases and 2 bases, there was a span of 16 bases. CDR3 in amino acids: CASSLSELGPPYEQYF. The DNA for the CDR3 is TGTGCCAGCAGCTTATCGGAGCTGGGACCCCCCTACGAGCAGTACTTC.

This chain links TRBV18 with TRBJ1-4; no clear D. This CDR3 spans 13 amino acids. In germline, CDR1 is KGHSH, CDR2 LQKENI. V lost 5 bases to trimming and J lost 7 bases, with 11 bases between them. The CDR3 region has the DNA TGTGCCAGCTCAGCCGACTTGGGTGAAAAACTGTTTTTT. Translating gives CASSADLGEKLFF. Supplemented by reference TRBV18 and TRBJ1-4, the full variable domain reads NAGVMQNPRHLVRRRGQEARLRCSPMKGHSHVYWYRQLPEEGLKFMVYLQKENIIDESGMPKERFSAEFPKEGPSILRIQQVVRGDSAAYFCASSADLGEKLFFGSGTQLSVL.

The genes are TRBV4-2 and TRBJ1-1, with D hard to call. The CDR3 sequence is 15 residues long. V gave up 0 bases and J gave up 0 bases, with 8 bases separating them. In germline, CDR1 is LGHNA, CDR2 YNFKEQ. The CDR3 loop reads CASSQEAIMNTEAFF. The CDR3 region has the DNA TGTGCCAGCAGCCAAGAGGCGATCATGAACACTGAAGCTTTCTTT.

V gene TRBV4-1 combines with J gene TRBJ2-5; 9 bases agree with TRBD1. The CDR3 has 18 residues. The V segment lost 0 bases and the J segment 7 bases; nucleotides outside the gene matches: 15. Germline loops: CDR1 MGHRA, CDR2 YSYEKL. As DNA, the CDR3 is TGCGCCAGCAGCCAAGATCCCTTACGGGACAGGGTTTACGGGACCCAGTACTTC. Its translation: CASSQDPLRDRVYGTQYF.

The chain has TRBV7-9 and TRBJ2-3, with TRBD2 matching 7 bases. V lost 4 bases to trimming and J lost 3 bases; unmatched junction nucleotides: 1. Germline values: CDR1 SEHNR, CDR2 FQNEAQ (reference sequence). This CDR3 is 13 amino acids long. CDR3 sequence: CASSWTSTDTQYF. In DNA form, the CDR3 reads TGTGCCAGCAGCTGGACTAGTACAGATACGCAGTATTTT.

The chain joins TRBV19 to TRBJ2-7; D is perhaps TRBD1 (6 bases). Trimming took 1 base from V and 2 from J, leaving 9 bases between them. Germline CDR1 LNHDA, CDR2 SQIVND (reference sequence). This CDR3 contains 14 residues. Here the CDR3 DNA reads TGTGCCAGTAGTATAGGACAGGCGCCCTACGAGCAGTACTTC. Its translation is CASSIGQAPYEQYF.

The V gene is TRBV12-1, the J gene TRBJ1-2; the tabulated D call, TRBD1, remains unverified against the DNA. TRBV12-1 is marked as a pseudogene. The CDR3 spans 13 residues. CDR3 DNA: TGTGCCAGCAGCGCGGACAGGGGGCGCGGCTACACCTTC. This sequence encodes CASSADRGRGYTF.